This TCR beta chain was profiled in a study of blood T cell repertoires in COVID-19. Original methodology: From reference gene primer amplification, estimates of nucleated cell counts were derived. TCRdb's table, derived via immunoSEQ multiplex PCR, lists solely in-frame clones and lacks some. V and J calls and clone size are as listed in that table; D and trimming were resolved from the DNA. The data contain 110,000 or so clones, about 85% of them singletons. With respect to this clone: The same CDR3 arises from other DNA sequences in this sample as well.

V shed 7 bases and J shed 4 bases, with 12 bases lying between them. The CDR3 covers 14 residues. Germline CDR1 KGHDR, CDR2 SFDVKD. The rearrangement joins TRBV24-1 to TRBJ2-2; weak D call: TRBD1 (6 bases). This receptor was obtained from a human donor in a cohort sampled during active COVID-19. Sequenced input: peripheral blood. The CDR3 DNA reads as TGTGCCACCAGCCCAACCAGGGGCACCGGGGAGCTGTTTTTT. It codes for CATSPTRGTGELFF.